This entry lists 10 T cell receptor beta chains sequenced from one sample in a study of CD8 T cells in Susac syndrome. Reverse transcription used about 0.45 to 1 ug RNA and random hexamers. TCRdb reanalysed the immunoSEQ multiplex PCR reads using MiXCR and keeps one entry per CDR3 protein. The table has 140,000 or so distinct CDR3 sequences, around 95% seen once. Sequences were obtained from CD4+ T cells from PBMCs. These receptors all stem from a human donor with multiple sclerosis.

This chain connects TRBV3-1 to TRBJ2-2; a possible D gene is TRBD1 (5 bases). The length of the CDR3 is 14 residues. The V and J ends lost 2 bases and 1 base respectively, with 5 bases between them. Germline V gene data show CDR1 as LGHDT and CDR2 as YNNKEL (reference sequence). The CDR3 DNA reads TGTGCCAGCAGCCAAACAGGGAACACCGGGGAGCTGTTTTTT. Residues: CASSQTGNTGELFF.

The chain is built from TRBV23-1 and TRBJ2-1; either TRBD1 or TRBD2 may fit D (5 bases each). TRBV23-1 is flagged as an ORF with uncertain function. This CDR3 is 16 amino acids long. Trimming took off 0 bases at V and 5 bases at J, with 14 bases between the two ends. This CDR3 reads CASSQSERGPNNEQFF. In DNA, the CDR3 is TGCGCCAGCAGTCAATCGGAGAGGGGACCCAACAATGAGCAGTTCTTC.

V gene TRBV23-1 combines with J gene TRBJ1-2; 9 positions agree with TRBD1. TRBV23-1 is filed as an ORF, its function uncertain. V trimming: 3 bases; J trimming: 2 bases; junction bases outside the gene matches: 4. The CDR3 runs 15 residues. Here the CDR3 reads CASSHSGTGNYGYTF. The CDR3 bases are TGCGCCAGCAGTCACTCTGGGACAGGGAACTATGGCTACACCTTC.

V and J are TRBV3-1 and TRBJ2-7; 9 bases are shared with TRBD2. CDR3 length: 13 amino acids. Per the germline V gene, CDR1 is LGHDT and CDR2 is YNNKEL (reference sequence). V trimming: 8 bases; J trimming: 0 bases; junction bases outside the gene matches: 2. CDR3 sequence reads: CASHSGSSYEQYF. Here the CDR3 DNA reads TGTGCCAGCCATAGCGGGAGCTCCTACGAGCAGTACTTC.

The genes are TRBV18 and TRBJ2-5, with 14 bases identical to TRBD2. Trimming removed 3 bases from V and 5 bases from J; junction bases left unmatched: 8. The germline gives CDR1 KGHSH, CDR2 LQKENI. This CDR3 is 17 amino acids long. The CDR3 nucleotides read TGTGCCAGCTCACCCATGGGACTAGCGGGAGCTTACGAGACCCAGTACTTC. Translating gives CASSPMGLAGAYETQYF.

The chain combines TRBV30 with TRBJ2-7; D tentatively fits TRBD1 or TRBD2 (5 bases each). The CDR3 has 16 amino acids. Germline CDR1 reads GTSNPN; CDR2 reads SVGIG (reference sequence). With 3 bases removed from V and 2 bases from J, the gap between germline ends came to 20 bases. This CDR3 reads CAWRGSKGTHTYEQYF. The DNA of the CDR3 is TGTGCCTGGAGGGGATCAAAGGGGACCCACACCTACGAGCAGTACTTC.

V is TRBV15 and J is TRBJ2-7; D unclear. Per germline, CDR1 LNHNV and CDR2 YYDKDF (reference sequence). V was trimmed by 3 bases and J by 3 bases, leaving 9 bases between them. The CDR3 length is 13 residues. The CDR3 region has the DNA TGTGCCACCAGCAGCCGGCCCGTCTACGAGCAGTACTTC. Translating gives CATSSRPVYEQYF.

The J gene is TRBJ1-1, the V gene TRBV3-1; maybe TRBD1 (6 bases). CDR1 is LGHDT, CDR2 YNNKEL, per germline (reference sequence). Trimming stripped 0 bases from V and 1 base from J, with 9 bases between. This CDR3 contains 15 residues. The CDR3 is CASSQEGRGNTEAFF. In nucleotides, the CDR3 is TGTGCCAGCAGCCAAGAGGGCAGGGGGAACACTGAAGCTTTCTTT.

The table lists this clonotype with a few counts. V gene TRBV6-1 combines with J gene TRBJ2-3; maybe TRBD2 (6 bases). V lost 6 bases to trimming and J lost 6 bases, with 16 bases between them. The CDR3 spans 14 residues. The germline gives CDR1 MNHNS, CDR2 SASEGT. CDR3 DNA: TGTGCCAGCAGGCCCGAGGGGACTGCGGATACGCAGTATTTT. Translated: CASRPEGTADTQYF.

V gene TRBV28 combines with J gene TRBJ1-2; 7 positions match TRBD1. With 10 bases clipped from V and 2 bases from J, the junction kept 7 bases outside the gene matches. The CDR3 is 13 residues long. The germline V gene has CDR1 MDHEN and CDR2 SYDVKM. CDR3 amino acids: CANWDRTNYGYTF. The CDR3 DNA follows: TGTGCCAACTGGGACAGAACAAACTATGGCTACACCTTC.